These 20 T cell receptor beta chains came from one sample sequenced in a study of cytomegalovirus exposure and HLA in healthy donors. 13 Jbeta primers and 60 Vbeta primers were used for the PCR. Sequenced by immunoSEQ multiplex PCR; TCRdb stores in-frame clones only, minus some. Of around 94,000 clones listed, 78% are singletons. What was sequenced was PBMCs. All receptors come from a male donor in good health and CMV-seropositive.

The chain joins TRBV27 to TRBJ1-5; D is possibly TRBD1 (6 bases). The CDR3 runs 15 residues. The ends were cut back, 6 bases at V and 3 bases at J, with 15 bases in the middle. Germline V CDR1 and CDR2: MNHEY, SMNVEV (reference sequence). CDR3 coding DNA: TGTGCCAGCAGCTCCGGGACAAGCTTCAATCAGCCCCAGCATTTT. Translating gives CASSSGTSFNQPQHF.

The chain carries TRBV7-3 and TRBJ1-1; D is unclear. V was shortened by 2 bases and J by 0 bases, with 4 bases between the two germline ends. Germline V gene sequence: CDR1 SGHTA, CDR2 FQGTGA. CDR3 length: 13 residues. CDR3 region: CASSLSVNTEAFF. The CDR3 nucleotides read TGTGCCAGCAGCTTATCAGTGAACACTGAAGCTTTCTTT.

This sequence joins TRBV19 and TRBJ1-5; D not certain. Germline CDR1 and CDR2: LNHDA and SQIVND (reference sequence). The CDR3 sequence is 16 residues long. Trimming pared 5 bases from V and 2 bases from J, leaving 16 bases between. CDR3 DNA: TGTGCCAGTAGTGAGCCTCAGGTCACCCGCAATCAGCCCCAGCATTTT. Protein product: CASSEPQVTRNQPQHF.

The chain has TRBV19 and TRBJ2-1, with TRBD1 identical over 8 bases. CDR1 is LNHDA and CDR2 is SQIVND in the germline V gene (reference sequence). This CDR3 has 16 residues. V shed 5 bases and J 4 bases; nucleotides not matched to a gene: 10. The CDR3 nucleotides read TGTGCCAGTAGTGAAATAGGACAGGGACCATACAATGAGCAGTTCTTC. It encodes CASSEIGQGPYNEQFF.

This clone was observed a few times. The chain has TRBV10-1 and TRBJ2-1, with a weak D call TRBD2 (6 bases). The CDR3 has 16 residues. V lost 3 bases and J 8 bases, leaving 20 bases between the germline ends. Germline lookup yields CDR1 WNHNN and CDR2 SYGVQD (reference sequence). CDR3 nucleotides: TGCGCCAGCAGTGATGAATCAGGAGGGCCATCGGATGAGCAGTTCTTC. Protein sequence: CASSDESGGPSDEQFF.

The J gene is TRBJ1-2, the V gene TRBV27; D call uncertain. This CDR3 is built from 13 residues. Germline CDR1 reads MNHEY; CDR2 reads SMNVEV (reference sequence). Trimming took off 3 bases at V and 2 bases at J, with 7 bases between the two ends. The CDR3 is CASSFRENYGYTF. The CDR3 DNA reads as TGTGCCAGCAGTTTCCGCGAGAACTATGGCTACACCTTC.

This chain connects TRBV19 to TRBJ1-1; D possibly corresponds to TRBD1 (5 bases). CDR1 and CDR2 from the germline V gene are LNHDA and SQIVND (reference sequence). CDR3 length equals 14 residues. The ends were cut back, 3 bases at V and 2 bases at J, with 10 bases in the middle. The CDR3 region is CASSIAGPNTEAFF. The CDR3 nucleotides read TGTGCCAGTAGTATTGCGGGACCAAACACTGAAGCTTTCTTT. Complete variable domain (other parts from reference TRBV19 and TRBJ1-1): DGGITQSPKYLFRKEGQNVTLSCEQNLNHDAMYWYRQDPGQGLRLIYYSQIVNDFQKGDIAEGYSVSREKKESFPLTVTSAQKNPTAFYLCASSIAGPNTEAFFGQGTRLTVV.

The rearrangement links TRBV15 to TRBJ1-6; 7 bases fit TRBD1. CDR3 length: 15 residues. V gave up 4 bases and J gave up 9 bases; unmatched junction bases: 9. The V gene's germline CDR1 is LNHNV and CDR2 YYDKDF (reference sequence). The CDR3 protein is CATSTRQGDASPLHF. DNA of the CDR3: TGTGCCACCAGCACCCGACAGGGTGATGCTTCACCCCTCCACTTT.

A single count supports this clone. J is TRBJ2-7 and V is TRBV9; 7 nucleotides match TRBD1. Germline V gene sequence: CDR1 SGDLS, CDR2 YYNGEE. The CDR3 totals 14 residues. V was clipped by 2 bases and J by 2 bases; unmatched bases: 4. CDR3 protein: CASSVGTEAYEQYF. CDR3 bases: TGTGCCAGCAGCGTCGGGACAGAGGCCTACGAGCAGTACTTC.

The chain uses TRBV10-3 and TRBJ2-1, with TRBD2 identical over 16 bases. The CDR3 has 17 amino acids. Trimming took 0 bases from V and 10 from J; bases not matched to a gene: 6. Germline V gene sequence: CDR1 ENHRY, CDR2 SYGVKD. For the CDR3, the DNA is TGTGCCATCAGTGAGTCCGGGACTAGCGGGGGGGCTTTGGAGCAGTTCTTC. Its protein product is CAISESGTSGGALEQFF.

V and J are TRBV11-1 and TRBJ2-2; maybe TRBD2 (6 bases). The germline V and J ends were trimmed by 5 bases and 6 bases, with 16 bases remaining between them. The CDR3 has 15 amino acids. Germline CDR1 and CDR2: SGHAT and FQDESV (reference sequence). CDR3 residues: CASSLVGAGPGELFF. The CDR3 nucleotides are TGTGCCAGCAGCCTCGTCGGGGCGGGGCCCGGGGAGCTGTTTTTT.

The table lists this clone with a count of one. The genes are TRBV29-1 and TRBJ1-2; D ambiguous. V lost 4 bases, J lost 3 bases, and 9 bases lay in between. CDR3 length: 12 amino acids. Germline V CDR1 and CDR2: SQVTM, ANQGSEA. CDR3 protein: CSVVRQDYGYTF. The CDR3 DNA reads as TGCAGCGTTGTTCGACAAGACTATGGCTACACCTTC.

This clone appeared a single time. V usage is TRBV4-2 and J usage is TRBJ1-1; D is ambiguous. The length of the CDR3 is 14 residues. V gave up 0 bases and J gave up 1 base, with 6 bases separating them. Germline V gene sequence: CDR1 LGHNA, CDR2 YNFKEQ. CDR3 coding DNA: TGTGCCAGCAGCCAAGATGGGAGGAACACTGAAGCTTTCTTT. Translating it yields CASSQDGRNTEAFF.

The V gene is TRBV29-1, the J gene TRBJ2-1; 8 bases fit TRBD1. J lost 6 bases, V lost 6 bases, and 4 bases had no gene match. The CDR3 has 12 amino acids. CDR1 and CDR2 from the germline V gene are SQVTM and ANQGSEA. This chain's CDR3 is CSVRTGLNEQFF. In DNA form, the CDR3 reads TGCAGCGTACGGACAGGGCTCAATGAGCAGTTCTTC.

This clone is a singleton in its sample. The genes are TRBV7-9 and TRBJ2-1, with D possibly TRBD1 on 6 matching bases. CDR1 and CDR2 from the germline V gene are SEHNR and FQNEAQ (reference sequence). The CDR3 has 16 residues. The V end lost 5 bases, the J end lost 4 bases, and 18 bases lay between the germline ends. The DNA of the CDR3 is TGTGCCAGCAGCGCACCGGGACAACCCTGGTACAATGAGCAGTTCTTC. Its protein is CASSAPGQPWYNEQFF.

The chain is built from TRBV19 and TRBJ1-6; possibly TRBD1 for D (6 bases). The length of the CDR3 is 15 residues. V was pared by 5 bases and J by 9 bases, with 17 bases between. Germline assignment: CDR1 LNHDA and CDR2 SQIVND (reference sequence). The CDR3 loop is CASSSNRAGFSPLHF. CDR3 bases: TGTGCCAGTAGTTCCAACAGGGCGGGCTTTTCACCCCTCCACTTT.

This chain links TRBV4-1 with TRBJ1-4; 9 bases line up with TRBD1. Trimming took 5 bases from V and 6 from J; bases not matched to a gene: 7. This CDR3 comprises 15 residues. Germline CDR1 reads MGHRA; CDR2 reads YSYEKL. This CDR3 reads CASSERGQGYEKLFF. The CDR3, as DNA: TGCGCCAGCAGCGAACGGGGACAGGGCTATGAAAAACTGTTTTTT.

This clone was counted once. V is TRBV29-1 and J is TRBJ1-1; D call uncertain. Germline V gene lookup returns CDR1 SQVTM and CDR2 ANQGSEA. This CDR3 is built from 12 residues. Deletions cut 4 bases from V and 0 bases from J, with 6 bases between. The CDR3 DNA reads as TGCAGCGTTGGGGCGATGAACACTGAAGCTTTCTTT. This encodes CSVGAMNTEAFF. Full variable domain (remainder filled in from reference TRBV29-1 and TRBJ1-1): SAVISQKPSRDICQRGTSLTIQCQVDSQVTMMFWYRQQPGQSLTLIATANQGSEATYESGFVIDKFPISRPNLTFSTLTVSNMSPEDSSIYLCSVGAMNTEAFFGQGTRLTVV.

This rearrangement joins TRBV7-9 to TRBJ2-1; TRBD2 aligns across 9 bases. This CDR3 is built from 12 residues. The V gene's germline CDR1 is SEHNR and CDR2 FQNEAQ (reference sequence). Trimming cost V 3 bases and J 10 bases; bases outside gene matches: 1. CDR3 coding DNA: TGTGCCAGCAGCTTCAGCGGGAGGGAGCAGTTCTTC. Its translation is CASSFSGREQFF.

This clone was recorded a few times. This chain links TRBV5-6 with TRBJ2-7; D is possibly TRBD1 (6 bases). In germline, CDR1 is SGHDT, CDR2 YYEEEE. V lost 3 bases to trimming and J lost 5 bases, with 12 bases between them. The CDR3 runs to 13 residues. As DNA, the CDR3 is TGTGCCAGCAGCTACAGGGTTGGTCACGAGCAGTACTTC. Protein sequence: CASSYRVGHEQYF.